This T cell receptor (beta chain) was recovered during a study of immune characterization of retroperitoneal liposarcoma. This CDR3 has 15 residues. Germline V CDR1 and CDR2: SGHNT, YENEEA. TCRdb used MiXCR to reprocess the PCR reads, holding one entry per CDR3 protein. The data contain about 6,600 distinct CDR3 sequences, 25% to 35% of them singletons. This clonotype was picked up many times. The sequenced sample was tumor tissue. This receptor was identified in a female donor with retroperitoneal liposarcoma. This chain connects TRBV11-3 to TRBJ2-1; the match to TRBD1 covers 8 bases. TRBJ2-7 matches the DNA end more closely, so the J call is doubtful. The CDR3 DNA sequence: TGTGCCAGCAGCTTACTCGGGACAGGCCCCTACGAGCAGTACTTC. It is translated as CASSLLGTGPYEQYF.